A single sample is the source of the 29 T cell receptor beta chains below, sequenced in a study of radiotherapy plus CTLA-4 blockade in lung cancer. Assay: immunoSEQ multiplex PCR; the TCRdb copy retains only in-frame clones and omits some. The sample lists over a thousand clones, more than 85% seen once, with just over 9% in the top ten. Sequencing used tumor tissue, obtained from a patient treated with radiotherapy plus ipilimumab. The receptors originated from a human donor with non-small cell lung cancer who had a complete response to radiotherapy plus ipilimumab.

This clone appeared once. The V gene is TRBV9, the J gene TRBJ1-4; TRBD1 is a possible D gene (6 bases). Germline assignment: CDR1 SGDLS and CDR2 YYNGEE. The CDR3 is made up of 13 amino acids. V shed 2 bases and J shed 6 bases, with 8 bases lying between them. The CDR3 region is CASSVRGDEKLFF. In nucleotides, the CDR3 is TGTGCCAGCAGCGTGAGGGGGGATGAAAAACTGTTTTTT.

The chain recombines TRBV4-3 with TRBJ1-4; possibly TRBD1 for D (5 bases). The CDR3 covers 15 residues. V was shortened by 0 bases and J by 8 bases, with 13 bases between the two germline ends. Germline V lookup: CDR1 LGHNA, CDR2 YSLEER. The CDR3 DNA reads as TGCGCCAGCAGCCAAGAGGGGACTCAGAGGGAAAAACTGTTTTTT. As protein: CASSQEGTQREKLFF.

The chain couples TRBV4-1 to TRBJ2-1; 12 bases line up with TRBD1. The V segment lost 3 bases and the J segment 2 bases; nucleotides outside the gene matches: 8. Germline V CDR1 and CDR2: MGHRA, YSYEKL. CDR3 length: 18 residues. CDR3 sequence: CASSHTPGQGATYNEQFF. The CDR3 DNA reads TGCGCCAGCAGCCATACCCCGGGACAGGGGGCGACCTACAATGAGCAGTTCTTC.

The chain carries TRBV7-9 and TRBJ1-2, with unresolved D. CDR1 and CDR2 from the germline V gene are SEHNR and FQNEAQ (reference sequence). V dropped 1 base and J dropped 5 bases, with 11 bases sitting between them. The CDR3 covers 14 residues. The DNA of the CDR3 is TGTGCCAGCAGCTTAGTTACGACGGTTTATGGCTACACCTTC. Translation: CASSLVTTVYGYTF.

The CDR3 spells CAWGGDRRPPYEQYF. The CDR3 DNA reads TGTGCCTGGGGGGGGGACAGAAGACCGCCCTACGAGCAGTACTTC. The chain carries TRBV30 and TRBJ2-7, with D perhaps matching TRBD1 or TRBD2 (7 bases each). Germline CDR1 and CDR2: GTSNPN and SVGIG (reference sequence). The length of the CDR3 is 15 residues. V was shortened by 5 bases and J by 2 bases, with 19 bases between the two germline ends.

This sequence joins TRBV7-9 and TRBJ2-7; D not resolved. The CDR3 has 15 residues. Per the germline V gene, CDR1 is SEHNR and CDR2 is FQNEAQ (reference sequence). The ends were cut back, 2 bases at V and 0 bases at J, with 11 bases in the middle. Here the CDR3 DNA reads TGTGCCAGCAGCTTATACGAGTCTGGCTCCTACGAGCAGTACTTC. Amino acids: CASSLYESGSYEQYF.

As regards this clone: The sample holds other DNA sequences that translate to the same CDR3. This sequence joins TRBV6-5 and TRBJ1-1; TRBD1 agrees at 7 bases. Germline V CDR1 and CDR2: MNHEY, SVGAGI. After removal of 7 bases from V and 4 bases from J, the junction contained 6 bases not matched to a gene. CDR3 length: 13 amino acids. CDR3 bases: TGTGCCAGCACCCGAGGGGGCAGCACTGAAGCTTTCTTT. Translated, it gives CASTRGGSTEAFF.

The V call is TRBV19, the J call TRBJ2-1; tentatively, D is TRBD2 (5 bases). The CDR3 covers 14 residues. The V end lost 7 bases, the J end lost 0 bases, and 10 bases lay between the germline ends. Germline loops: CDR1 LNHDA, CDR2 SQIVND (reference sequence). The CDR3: CASNYGGSYNEQFF. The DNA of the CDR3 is TGTGCCAGTAATTACGGAGGCTCCTACAATGAGCAGTTCTTC.

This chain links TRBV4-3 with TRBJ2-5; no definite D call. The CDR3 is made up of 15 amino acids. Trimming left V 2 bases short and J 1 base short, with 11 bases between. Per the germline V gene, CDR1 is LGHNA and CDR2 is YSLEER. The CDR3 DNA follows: TGCGCCAGCAGCCAAAAGTGGCCCACCCAAGAGACCCAGTACTTC. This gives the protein CASSQKWPTQETQYF.

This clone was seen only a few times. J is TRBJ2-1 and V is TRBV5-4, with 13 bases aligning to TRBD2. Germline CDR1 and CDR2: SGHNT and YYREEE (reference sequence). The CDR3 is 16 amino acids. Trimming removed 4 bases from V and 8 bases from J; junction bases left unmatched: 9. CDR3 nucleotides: TGTGCCAGCAGCGCATGGACTAGCGGGAGTGGAGATGAGCAGTTCTTC. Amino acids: CASSAWTSGSGDEQFF.

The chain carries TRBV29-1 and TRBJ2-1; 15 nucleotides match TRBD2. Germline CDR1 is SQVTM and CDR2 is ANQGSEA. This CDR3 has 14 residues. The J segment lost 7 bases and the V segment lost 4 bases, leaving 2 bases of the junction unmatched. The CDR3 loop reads CSVVGTSGRNEQFF. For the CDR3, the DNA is TGCAGCGTTGTGGGGACTAGCGGGAGGAATGAGCAGTTCTTC.

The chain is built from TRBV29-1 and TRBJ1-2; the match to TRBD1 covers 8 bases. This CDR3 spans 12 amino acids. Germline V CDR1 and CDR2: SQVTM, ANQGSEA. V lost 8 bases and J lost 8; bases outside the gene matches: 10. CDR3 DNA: TGCAGCACCCGCCGACAGGGGTACGGCTACACCTTC. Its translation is CSTRRQGYGYTF.

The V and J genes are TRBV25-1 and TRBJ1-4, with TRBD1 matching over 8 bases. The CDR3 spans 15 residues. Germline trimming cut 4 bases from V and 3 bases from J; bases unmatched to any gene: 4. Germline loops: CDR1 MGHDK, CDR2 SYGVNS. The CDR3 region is CASSASTGANEKLFF. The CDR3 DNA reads TGTGCCAGCAGTGCCTCGACAGGGGCTAATGAAAAACTGTTTTTT.

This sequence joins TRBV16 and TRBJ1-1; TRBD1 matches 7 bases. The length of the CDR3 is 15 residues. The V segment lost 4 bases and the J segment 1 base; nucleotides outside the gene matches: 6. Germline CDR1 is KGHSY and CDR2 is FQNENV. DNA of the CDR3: TGTGCCAGCAGCCCCCGGGACAGTAAGAACACTGAAGCTTTCTTT. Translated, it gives CASSPRDSKNTEAFF.

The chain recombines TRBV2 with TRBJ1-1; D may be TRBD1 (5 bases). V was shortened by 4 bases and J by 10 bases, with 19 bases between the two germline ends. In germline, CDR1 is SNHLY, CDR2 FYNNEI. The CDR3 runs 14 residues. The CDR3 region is CASSVTGGIGGAFF. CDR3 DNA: TGTGCCAGCAGTGTTACAGGCGGGATTGGAGGAGCTTTCTTT.

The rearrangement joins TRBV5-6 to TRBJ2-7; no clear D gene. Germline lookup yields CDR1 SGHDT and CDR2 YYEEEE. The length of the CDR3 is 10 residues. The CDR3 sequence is CASIDPEQYV. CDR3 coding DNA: TGTGCCAGCATTGATCCCGAGCAGTATGTC.

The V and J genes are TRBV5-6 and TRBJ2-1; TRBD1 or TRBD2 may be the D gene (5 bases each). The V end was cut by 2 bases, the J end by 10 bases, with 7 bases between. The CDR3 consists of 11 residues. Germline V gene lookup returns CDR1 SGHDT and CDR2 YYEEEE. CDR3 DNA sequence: TGTGCCAGCAGCTTAGAGGGGGAGCAGTTCTTC. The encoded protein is CASSLEGEQFF.

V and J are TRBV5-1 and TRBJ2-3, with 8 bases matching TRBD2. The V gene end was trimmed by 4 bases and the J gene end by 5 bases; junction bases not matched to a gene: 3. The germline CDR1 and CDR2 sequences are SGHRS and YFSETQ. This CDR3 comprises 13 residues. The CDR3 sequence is CASSGGTRDTQYF. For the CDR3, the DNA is TGCGCCAGCAGCGGAGGGACTAGAGATACGCAGTATTTT.

CDR3: CASSMGDIRYEQYF. The CDR3 coding sequence is TGTGCCAGTAGTATGGGGGACATTCGTTACGAGCAGTACTTC. The genes are TRBV19 and TRBJ2-7, with D tentatively TRBD1 (6 bases). Germline assignment: CDR1 LNHDA and CDR2 SQIVND (reference sequence). The CDR3 loop spans 14 amino acids. Trimming cost V 3 bases and J 4 bases, with 13 bases left between them. Using reference TRBV19 and TRBJ2-7 for the parts outside the CDR3, the full variable domain is DGGITQSPKYLFRKEGQNVTLSCEQNLNHDAMYWYRQDPGQGLRLIYYSQIVNDFQKGDIAEGYSVSREKKESFPLTVTSAQKNPTAFYLCASSMGDIRYEQYFGPGTRLTVT.

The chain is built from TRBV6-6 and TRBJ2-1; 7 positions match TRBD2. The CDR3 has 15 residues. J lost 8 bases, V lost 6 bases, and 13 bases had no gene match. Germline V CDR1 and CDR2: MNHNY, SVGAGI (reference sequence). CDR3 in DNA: TGTGCCAGCAGCCGTCGACTAGCACTTTGGGATGAGCAGTTCTTC. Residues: CASSRRLALWDEQFF.

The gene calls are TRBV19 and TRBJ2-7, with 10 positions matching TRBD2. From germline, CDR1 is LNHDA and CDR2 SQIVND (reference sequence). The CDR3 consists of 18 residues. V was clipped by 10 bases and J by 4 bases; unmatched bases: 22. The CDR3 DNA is TGTGCCATTCAAGCGGGACTAGCGAGCCGAAATACTCTGTACGAGCAGTACTTC. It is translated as CAIQAGLASRNTLYEQYF.

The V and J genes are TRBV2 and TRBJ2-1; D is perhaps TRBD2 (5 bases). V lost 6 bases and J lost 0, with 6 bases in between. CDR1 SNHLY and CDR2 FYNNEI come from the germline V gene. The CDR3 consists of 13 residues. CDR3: CASRTNSYNEQFF. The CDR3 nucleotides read TGTGCCAGCAGGACTAACTCCTACAATGAGCAGTTCTTC.

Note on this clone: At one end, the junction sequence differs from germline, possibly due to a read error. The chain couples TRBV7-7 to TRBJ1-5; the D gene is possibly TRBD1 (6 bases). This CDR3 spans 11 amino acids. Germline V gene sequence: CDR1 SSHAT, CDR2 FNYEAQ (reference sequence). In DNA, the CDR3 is TGTGCTAGCAGCAGGGGTCAGCCCCAGCATTTT. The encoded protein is CASSRGQPQHF.

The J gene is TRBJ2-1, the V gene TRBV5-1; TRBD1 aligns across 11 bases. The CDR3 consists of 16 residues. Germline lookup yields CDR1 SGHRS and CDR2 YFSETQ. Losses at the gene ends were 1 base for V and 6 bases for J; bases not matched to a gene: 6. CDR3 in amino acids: CASSLRGQGVFNEQFF. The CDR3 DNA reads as TGCGCCAGCAGCTTGAGGGGACAGGGGGTATTCAATGAGCAGTTCTTC.

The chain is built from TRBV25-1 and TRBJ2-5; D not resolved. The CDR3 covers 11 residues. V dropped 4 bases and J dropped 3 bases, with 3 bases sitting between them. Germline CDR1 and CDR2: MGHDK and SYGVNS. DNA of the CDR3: TGTGCCAGCAGTGGCGAAGAGACCCAGTACTTC. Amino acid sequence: CASSGEETQYF.

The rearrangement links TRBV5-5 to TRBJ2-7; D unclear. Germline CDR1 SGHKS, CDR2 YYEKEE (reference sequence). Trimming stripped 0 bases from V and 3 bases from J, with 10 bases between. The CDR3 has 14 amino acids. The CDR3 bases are TGTGCCAGCAGCTTGGCCTCCGCGGACTACGAGCAGTACTTC. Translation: CASSLASADYEQYF.

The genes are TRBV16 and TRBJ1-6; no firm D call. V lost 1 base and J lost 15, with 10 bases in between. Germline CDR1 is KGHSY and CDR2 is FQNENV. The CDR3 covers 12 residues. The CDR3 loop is CASSQLSVVLHF. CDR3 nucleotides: TGTGCCAGCAGCCAATTATCCGTGGTCCTCCACTTT.

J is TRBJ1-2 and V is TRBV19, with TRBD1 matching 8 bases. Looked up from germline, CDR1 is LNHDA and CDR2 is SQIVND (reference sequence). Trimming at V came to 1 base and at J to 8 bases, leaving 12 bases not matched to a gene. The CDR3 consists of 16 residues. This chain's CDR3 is CASSIGSPRQGFGYTF. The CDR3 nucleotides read TGTGCCAGTAGTATAGGAAGTCCGAGACAGGGGTTCGGCTACACCTTC.

CDR3 DNA sequence: TGCAGCGTTAGGGTAGGGGGCGTGGACACTGAAGCTTTCTTT. It is translated as CSVRVGGVDTEAFF. The V gene is TRBV29-1, the J gene TRBJ1-1; 7 bases match TRBD1. The V gene end was trimmed by 5 bases and the J gene end by 3 bases; junction bases not matched to a gene: 9. Germline-derived CDR1 and CDR2 are SQVTM and ANQGSEA. CDR3 length equals 14 residues.